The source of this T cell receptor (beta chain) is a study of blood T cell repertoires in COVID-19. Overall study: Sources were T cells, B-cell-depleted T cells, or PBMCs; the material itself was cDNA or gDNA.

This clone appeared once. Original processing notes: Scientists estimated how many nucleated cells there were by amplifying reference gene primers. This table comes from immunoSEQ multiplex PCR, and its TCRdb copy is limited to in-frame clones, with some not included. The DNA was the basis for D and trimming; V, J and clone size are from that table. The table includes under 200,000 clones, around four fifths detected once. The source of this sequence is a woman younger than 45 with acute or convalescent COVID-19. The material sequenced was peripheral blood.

CDR3 sequence: CASSILGQAGNQPQHF. Written as DNA, the CDR3 is TGTGCCAGTAGTATCCTGGGCCAGGCAGGGAATCAGCCCCAGCATTTT. The chain uses TRBV19 and TRBJ1-5; a possible D gene is TRBD1 (5 bases). Looked up from germline, CDR1 is LNHDA and CDR2 is SQIVND (reference sequence). With 3 bases removed from V and 4 bases from J, the gap between germline ends came to 16 bases. This CDR3 has 16 residues.